Listed here are 15 T cell receptor beta chains from one sample, sequenced in a study of T cell responses to AZD1222 COVID-19 vaccine. Method: immunoSEQ multiplex PCR; TCRdb's copy keeps in-frame clones and lacks some. The sample carries 100,000 to 150,000 clones, 75% to 85% recorded once. Sequencing was performed on peripheral blood, taken 28 days after the second AZD1222 dose. Every receptor here comes from an adult who received the AZD1222 COVID-19 vaccine.

The chain carries TRBV13 and TRBJ1-3; no definite D call. The germline V gene encodes CDR1 PRHDT and CDR2 FYEKMQ (reference sequence). Trimming stripped 5 bases from V and 2 bases from J, with 19 bases between. The CDR3 covers 17 residues. The CDR3 region is CASSPPSMRAPGNTIYF. Written as DNA, the CDR3 is TGTGCCAGCAGCCCCCCCTCAATGCGTGCCCCTGGAAACACCATATATTTT.

V and J are TRBV15 and TRBJ2-2; TRBD1 or TRBD2 may be the D gene (5 bases each). CDR3 size: 14 residues. V gave up 1 base and J gave up 7 bases, with 10 bases separating them. Germline CDR1 is LNHNV and CDR2 is YYDKDF (reference sequence). The CDR3 DNA follows: TGTGCCACCAGCAGAGGTGGGGGTGGCGGGGAGCTGTTTTTT. Its translation is CATSRGGGGGELFF. Variable domain in full (rest from reference TRBV15 and TRBJ2-2): DAMVIQNPRYQVTQFGKPVTLSCSQTLNHNVMYWYQQKSSQAPKLLFHYYDKDFNNEADTPDNFQSRRPNTSFCFLDIRSPGLGDTAMYLCATSRGGGGGELFFGEGSRLTVL.

This rearrangement joins TRBV5-1 to TRBJ2-5; D unclear. The V end lost 0 bases, the J end lost 2 bases, and 11 bases lay between the germline ends. Germline CDR1 reads SGHRS; CDR2 reads YFSETQ. This CDR3 spans 15 amino acids. CDR3 nucleotide sequence: TGCGCCAGCAGCTTGGGGATAGGGCAGCAAGAGACCCAGTACTTC. It encodes CASSLGIGQQETQYF.

Points on this clone: Mismatch with germline at one junction end may stem from a read error. The genes are TRBV7-7 and TRBJ1-2; no clear D gene. CDR1 SSHAT and CDR2 FNYEAQ come from the germline V gene (reference sequence). This CDR3 spans 11 amino acids. This chain's CDR3 is CASSLFYGYTF. The CDR3 coding sequence is TGTGCTAGCAGTTTATTCTATGGCTACACCTTC. The complete variable domain, with remaining parts taken from reference TRBV7-7 and TRBJ1-2, reads GAGVSQSPRYKVTKRGQDVTLRCDPISSHATLYWYQQALGQGPEFLTYFNYEAQPDKSGLPSDRFSAERPEGSISTLTIQRTEQRDSAMYRCASSLFYGYTFGSGTRLTVV.

The chain links TRBV6-2 or TRBV6-3 to TRBJ2-5, with D possibly TRBD2 on 5 matching bases. CDR1 MNHEY and CDR2 SVGEGT come from the germline V gene. The CDR3 spans 14 residues. V lost 6 bases and J lost 2, with 13 bases in between. CDR3: CASSPLGSQETQYF. The CDR3 nucleotides read TGTGCCAGCAGCCCCCTGGGGAGTCAAGAGACCCAGTACTTC.

The chain recombines TRBV24-1 with TRBJ1-1; unclear D gene. Trimming stripped 6 bases from V and 6 bases from J, with 19 bases between. Germline loops: CDR1 KGHDR, CDR2 SFDVKD. The CDR3 runs 15 residues. The CDR3 DNA reads as TGTGCCACCAGTAAGGGCGAGTTGGGGAAGGCTGAAGCTTTCTTT. This sequence encodes CATSKGELGKAEAFF.

This rearrangement joins TRBV19 to TRBJ1-1; D is possibly TRBD1 (5 bases). The ends were cut back, 0 bases at V and 6 bases at J, with 17 bases in the middle. The germline CDR1 and CDR2 sequences are LNHDA and SQIVND (reference sequence). The CDR3 consists of 16 residues. This chain's CDR3 is CASSIDRPGLDPEAFF. DNA for the CDR3: TGTGCCAGTAGTATAGATCGCCCAGGGCTGGACCCTGAAGCTTTCTTT. Filled out from reference TRBV19 and TRBJ1-1, the complete variable domain reads DGGITQSPKYLFRKEGQNVTLSCEQNLNHDAMYWYRQDPGQGLRLIYYSQIVNDFQKGDIAEGYSVSREKKESFPLTVTSAQKNPTAFYLCASSIDRPGLDPEAFFGQGTRLTVV.

This clone appeared a few times. The CDR3 DNA is TGCGCCAATCCGGACGTTGGGGATTCACCCCTCCACTTT. Its translation: CANPDVGDSPLHF. The chain links TRBV10-1 to TRBJ1-6; no definite D call. V was pared by 10 bases and J by 8 bases, with 15 bases between. Germline CDR1 and CDR2: WNHNN and SYGVQD (reference sequence). The length of the CDR3 is 13 residues.

The chain has TRBV11-2 and TRBJ1-4; D possibly corresponds to TRBD1 (5 bases). V dropped 5 bases and J dropped 0 bases, with 16 bases sitting between them. Germline CDR1 and CDR2: SGHAT and FQNNGV. This CDR3 spans 17 amino acids. The CDR3 nucleotides read TGTGCCAGCAGCCCCAGGGCGGAGCACGCAACTAATGAAAAACTGTTTTTT. Amino acid sequence: CASSPRAEHATNEKLFF.

This sequence joins TRBV3-1 (or the pseudogene TRBV3-2) and TRBJ2-3, with D hard to call. Germline lookup yields CDR1 LGHDT and CDR2 YNNKEL (reference sequence). The V gene lost 0 bases and the J gene lost 3 bases, with 13 bases spanning the gap. This CDR3 is built from 16 residues. This chain's CDR3 is CASSQDEYGITDTQYF. The CDR3 coding sequence is TGTGCCAGCAGCCAAGATGAGTACGGTATAACAGATACGCAGTATTTT.

This chain connects TRBV5-1 to TRBJ1-1; tentative D call: TRBD1 (6 bases). The CDR3 is 15 residues long. V was shortened by 0 bases and J by 9 bases, with 18 bases between the two germline ends. Germline CDR1 SGHRS, CDR2 YFSETQ. The CDR3 bases are TGCGCCAGCAGCTTGGAGGGGGGCCGGGATACTAAAGCTTTCTTT. Amino acid sequence: CASSLEGGRDTKAFF.

The chain carries TRBV6-5 and TRBJ2-5, with 11 bases fitting TRBD2. CDR3 size: 16 residues. Unmatched junction bases numbered 4, after V lost 2 bases and J lost 2 bases. CDR1 MNHEY and CDR2 SVGAGI come from the germline V gene. The CDR3 loop is CASSYVASGGQETQYF. In DNA, the CDR3 is TGTGCCAGCAGTTACGTGGCTAGCGGGGGGCAAGAGACCCAGTACTTC.

This clone showed up just once. The chain carries TRBV7-9 and TRBJ1-3; D is undetermined. Germline CDR1 is SEHNR and CDR2 is FQNEAQ (reference sequence). With 0 bases removed from V and 3 bases from J, the gap between germline ends came to 6 bases. There are 14 residues in the CDR3. CDR3 loop: CASSLAGYGNTIYF. In DNA, the CDR3 is TGTGCCAGCAGCTTAGCGGGTTATGGAAACACCATATATTTT.

The chain has TRBV30 and TRBJ1-5; no reliable D call. The germline V and J ends were trimmed by 0 bases and 2 bases, with 5 bases remaining between them. Germline values: CDR1 GTSNPN, CDR2 SVGIG (reference sequence). The CDR3 length is 13 residues. The CDR3 DNA is TGTGCCTGGAGTGTAGAGGGCAATCAGCCCCAGCATTTT. Translation gives CAWSVEGNQPQHF.

The chain combines TRBV18 with TRBJ2-7; 11 nucleotides match TRBD1. The CDR3 loop spans 16 amino acids. V shed 0 bases and J 0 bases; nucleotides not matched to a gene: 1. Germline V gene sequence: CDR1 KGHSH, CDR2 LQKENI. CDR3 DNA sequence: TGTGCCAGCTCACCACCTGGACAGGGGGCCTCCTACGAGCAGTACTTC. Encoded protein: CASSPPGQGASYEQYF.